This note documents a single TCR beta chain sequence. This entry is derived from a study of blood T cell repertoires in COVID-19. How the authors handled the data: Amplified reference gene primers provided the basis for estimating nucleated cell counts. Sequenced by immunoSEQ multiplex PCR; TCRdb stores in-frame clones only, minus some. V, J and clone size were drawn from that table, and D and trimming were deduced from the DNA. The table records about 270,000 clones, approximately 89% of them present only once. Living in under 30 US areas, the participants were between 18 and 89 years of age. Grouping used clinical history reported by participants in a survey and questionnaire. People in the exposed group encountered a COVID-19 case within 2 weeks before entering the study. The sample was PBMCs or T cells enriched from blood (not recorded which). This clonotype originated in a man between 40 and 49 years old who had been exposed to COVID-19.

CDR3 coding DNA: TGTGCCAGCAGTTCACAGGGGGCGAACACTGAAGCTTTCTTT. Translation: CASSSQGANTEAFF. V is TRBV28 and J is TRBJ1-1; 9 bases align to TRBD1. The germline V gene encodes CDR1 MDHEN and CDR2 SYDVKM. V shed 4 bases, J shed 1 base, and the junction held 1 base outside the gene matches. The CDR3 spans 14 residues. Full variable domain (remainder filled in from reference TRBV28 and TRBJ1-1): DVKVTQSSRYLVKRTGEKVFLECVQDMDHENMFWYRQDPGLGLRLIYFSYDVKMKEKGDIPEGYSVSREKKERFSLILESASTNQTSMYLCASSSQGANTEAFFGQGTRLTVV.